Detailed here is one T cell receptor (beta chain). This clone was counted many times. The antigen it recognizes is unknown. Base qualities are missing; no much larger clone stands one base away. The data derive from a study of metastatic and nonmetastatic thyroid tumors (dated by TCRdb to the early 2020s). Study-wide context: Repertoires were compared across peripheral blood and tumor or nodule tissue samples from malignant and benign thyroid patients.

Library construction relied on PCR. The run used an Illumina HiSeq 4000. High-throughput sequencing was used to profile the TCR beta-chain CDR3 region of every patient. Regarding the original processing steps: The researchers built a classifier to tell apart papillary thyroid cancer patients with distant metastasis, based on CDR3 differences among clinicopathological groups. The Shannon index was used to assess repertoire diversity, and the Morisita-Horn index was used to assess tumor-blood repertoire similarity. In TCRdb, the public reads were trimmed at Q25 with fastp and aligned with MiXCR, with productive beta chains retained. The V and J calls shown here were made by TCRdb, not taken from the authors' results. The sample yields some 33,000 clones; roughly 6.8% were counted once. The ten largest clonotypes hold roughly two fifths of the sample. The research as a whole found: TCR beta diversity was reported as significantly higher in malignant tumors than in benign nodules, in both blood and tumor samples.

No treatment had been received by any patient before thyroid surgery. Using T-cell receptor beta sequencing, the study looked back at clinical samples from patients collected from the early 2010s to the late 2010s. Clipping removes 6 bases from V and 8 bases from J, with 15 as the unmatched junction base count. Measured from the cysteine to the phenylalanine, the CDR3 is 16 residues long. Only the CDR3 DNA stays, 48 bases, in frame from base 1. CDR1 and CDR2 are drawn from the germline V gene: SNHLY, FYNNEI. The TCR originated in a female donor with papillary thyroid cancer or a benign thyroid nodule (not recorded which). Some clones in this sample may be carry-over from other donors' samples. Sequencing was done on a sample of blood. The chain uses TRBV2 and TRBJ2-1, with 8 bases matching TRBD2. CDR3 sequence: CASSDPGTSINDEQFF. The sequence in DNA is TGTGCCAGCAGCGACCCCGGGACTAGTATTAACGATGAGCAGTTCTTC.